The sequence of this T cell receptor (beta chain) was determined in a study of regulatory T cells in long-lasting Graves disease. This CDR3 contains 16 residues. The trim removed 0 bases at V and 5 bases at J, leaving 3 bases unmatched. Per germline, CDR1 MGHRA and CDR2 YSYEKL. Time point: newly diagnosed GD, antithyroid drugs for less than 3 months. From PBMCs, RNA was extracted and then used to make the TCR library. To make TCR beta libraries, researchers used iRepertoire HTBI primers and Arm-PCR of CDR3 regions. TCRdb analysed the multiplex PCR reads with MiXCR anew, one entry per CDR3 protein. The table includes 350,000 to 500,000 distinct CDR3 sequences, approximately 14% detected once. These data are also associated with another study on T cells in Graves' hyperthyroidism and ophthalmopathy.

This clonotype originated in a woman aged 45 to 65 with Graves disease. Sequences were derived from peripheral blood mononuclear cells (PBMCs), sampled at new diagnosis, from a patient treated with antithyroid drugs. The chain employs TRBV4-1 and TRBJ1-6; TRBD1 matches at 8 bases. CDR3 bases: TGCGCCAGCAGCCAAGATGGGACAGGCAATAATTCACCCCTCCACTTT. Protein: CASSQDGTGNNSPLHF.